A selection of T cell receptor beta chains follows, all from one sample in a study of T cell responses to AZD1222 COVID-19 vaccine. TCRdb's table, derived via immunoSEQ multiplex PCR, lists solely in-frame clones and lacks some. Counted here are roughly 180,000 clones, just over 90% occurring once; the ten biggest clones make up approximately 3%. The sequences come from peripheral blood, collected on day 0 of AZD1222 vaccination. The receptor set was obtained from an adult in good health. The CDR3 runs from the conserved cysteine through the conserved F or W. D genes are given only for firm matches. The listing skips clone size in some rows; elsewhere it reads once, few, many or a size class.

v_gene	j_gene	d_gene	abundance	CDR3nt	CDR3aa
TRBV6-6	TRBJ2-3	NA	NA	TGTGCCAGCGAACCCAGCACAGATACGCAGTATTTT	CASEPSTDTQYF
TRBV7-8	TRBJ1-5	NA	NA	TGTGCCAGCAGCTTAGGCAGGGGAAGCAATCAGCCCCAGCATTTT	CASSLGRGSNQPQHF
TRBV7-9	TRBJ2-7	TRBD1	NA	TGTGCCAGCAGCTTACAGAAAACAGGGGCGCGGATCGGCGAGCAGTACTTC	CASSLQKTGARIGEQYF
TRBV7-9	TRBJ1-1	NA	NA	TGTGCCAGCAGCTCCGCGGTCGGTTCCGGCACTGAAGCTTTCTTT	CASSSAVGSGTEAFF
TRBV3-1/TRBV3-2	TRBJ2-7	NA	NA	TGTGCCAGCAGCCAAGGGACCTTCTTTTACGAGCAGTACTTC	CASSQGTFFYEQYF
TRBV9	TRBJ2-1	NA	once	TGTGCCAGCAGCGTAGGACTTTATAACAATGAGCAGTTCTTC	CASSVGLYNNEQFF
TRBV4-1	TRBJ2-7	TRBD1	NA	TGCGCCAGCAGCCGGGGACAGGGCGGCTACGAGCAGTACTTC	CASSRGQGGYEQYF
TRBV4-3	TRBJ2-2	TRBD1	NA	TGCGCCAGCAGCCATTACGGTCAGGGGGCTACCGGGGAGCTGTTTTTT	CASSHYGQGATGELFF
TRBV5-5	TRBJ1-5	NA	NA	TGTGCCAGCAGCCCAATACCGGAGGATCAGCCCCAGCATTTT	CASSPIPEDQPQHF
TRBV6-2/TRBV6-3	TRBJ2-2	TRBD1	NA	TGTGCCAGCAGTACCAGGGGGCGCGGGGACACCGGGGAGCTGTTTTTT	CASSTRGRGDTGELFF
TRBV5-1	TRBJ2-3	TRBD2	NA	TGCGCCAGCAGCTTGGGGTCTAGCGGGGGCACAGATACGCAGTATTTT	CASSLGSSGGTDTQYF
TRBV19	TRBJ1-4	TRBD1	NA	TGTGCCAGTAGTAAGCGACAGGGAAGTGAAAAACTGTTTTTT	CASSKRQGSEKLFF
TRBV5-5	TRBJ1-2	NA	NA	TGTGCCAGCAGTCTGCAGGGCCTGAACTATGGCTACACCTTC	CASSLQGLNYGYTF
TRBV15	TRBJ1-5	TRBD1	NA	TGTGCCACCAGCAGACCCGGGACAGGGGGCCAGCCCCAGCATTTT	CATSRPGTGGQPQHF
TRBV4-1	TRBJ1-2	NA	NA	TGCGCCAGCAGCCAAGTAGTCCAGGGACGGCGAGGGGCCTATGGCTACACCTTC	CASSQVVQGRRGAYGYTF
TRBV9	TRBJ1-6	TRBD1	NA	TGTGCCAGCAGCGTTCAACCGGGACAGGGGAATTCACCCCTCCACTTT	CASSVQPGQGNSPLHF
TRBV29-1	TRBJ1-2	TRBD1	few	TGCAGCACCTGGACAGGGGAAGGCTACACCTTC	CSTWTGEGYTF
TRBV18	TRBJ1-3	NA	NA	TGTGCCAGCTCACCAGGAGCCGTGTCTGGAAACACCATATATTTT	CASSPGAVSGNTIYF
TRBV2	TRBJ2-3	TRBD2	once	TGTGCCAGCAGTGAATCCCTAGCGGGGGCAGGGAGTACGCAGTATTTT	CASSESLAGAGSTQYF
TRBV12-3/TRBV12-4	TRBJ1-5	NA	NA	TGTGCCAGCAGTTTGAACGGAGGTCAGCCCCAGCATTTT	CASSLNGGQPQHF
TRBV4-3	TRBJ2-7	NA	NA	TGCGCCAGCAGCCAAGAAGGAAGGGATTACGAGCAGTACTTC	CASSQEGRDYEQYF
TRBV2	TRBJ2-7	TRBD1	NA	TGTGCCAGCAGTGAAATCGGGACAGAGTCCTACGAGCAGTACTTC	CASSEIGTESYEQYF
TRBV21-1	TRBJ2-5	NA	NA	TGTGCCAGCAGCAATCTAGCGGGGGATTGGGTAGAGACCCAGTACTTC	CASSNLAGDWVETQYF
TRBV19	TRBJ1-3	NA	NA	TGTGCCAGTAGTATGGGGAACACCATATATTTT	CASSMGNTIYF
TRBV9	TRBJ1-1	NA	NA	TGTGCCAGCAGCGTAGGGGCAGAGATACGTAACACTGAAGCTTTCTTT	CASSVGAEIRNTEAFF
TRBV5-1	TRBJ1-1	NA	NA	TGCGCCAGCAGCTTAAACGCGGACCGGTCTGAAGCTTTCTTT	CASSLNADRSEAFF
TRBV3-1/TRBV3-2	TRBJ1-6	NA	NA	TGTGCCAGCAGCACCAGGACAGTAAATTCACCCCTCCACTTT	CASSTRTVNSPLHF
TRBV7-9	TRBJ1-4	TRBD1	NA	TGTGCCAGCAGCTTACTGGGCAGTCCGGACAGGGTTGGAGAAAAACTGTTTTTT	CASSLLGSPDRVGEKLFF
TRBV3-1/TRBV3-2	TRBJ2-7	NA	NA	TGTGCCAGCAGCCGCTCGGGGGTTAGTACGGGGGAGCAGTACTTC	CASSRSGVSTGEQYF
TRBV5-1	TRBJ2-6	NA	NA	TGCGCCAGCAGCAAGGGCTCTGGGGCCAACGTCCTGACTTTC	CASSKGSGANVLTF
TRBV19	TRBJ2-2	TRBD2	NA	TGTGCCAGTAGCGTGACGGGGACTAGCGGGGGGTACACCGGGGAGCTGTTTTTT	CASSVTGTSGGYTGELFF
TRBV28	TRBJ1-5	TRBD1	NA	TGTGCCAGCAGTTTATGGCGGGGACAGGGAAGCAATCAGCCCCAGCATTTT	CASSLWRGQGSNQPQHF
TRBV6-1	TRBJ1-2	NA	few	TGTGCCAGCAGTGACGCTACTAACTATGGCTACACCTTC	CASSDATNYGYTF
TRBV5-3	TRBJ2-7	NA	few	TGTGCCAGAAGCTCGGGGAGGACAGCCCTCTCCTACGAGCAGTACTTC	CARSSGRTALSYEQYF
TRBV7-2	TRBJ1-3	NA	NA	TGTGCCAGCAGCCCTCAGGGCCCCCCTTCTGGAAACACCATATATTTT	CASSPQGPPSGNTIYF
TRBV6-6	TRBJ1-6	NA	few	TGTGCCAGCAGTAGGAGGGAACCGTATAATTCACCCCTCCACTTT	CASSRREPYNSPLHF
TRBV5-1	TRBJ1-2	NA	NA	TGCGCCAGCAGCGCGGCTATTAACTATGGCTACACCTTC	CASSAAINYGYTF
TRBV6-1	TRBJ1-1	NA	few	TGTGCCAGCAGTAACTCAGGGGTGAACACTGAAGCTTTCTTT	CASSNSGVNTEAFF
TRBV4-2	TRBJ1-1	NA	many	TGTGCCAGCAGCCAAGATTGGGCAGCCACTGAAGCTTTCTTT	CASSQDWAATEAFF
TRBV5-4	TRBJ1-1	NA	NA	TGTGCCAGCAGCTTGGGTAGGGGGAGGGTGAACACTGAAGCTTTCTTT	CASSLGRGRVNTEAFF
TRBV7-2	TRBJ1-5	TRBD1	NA	TGTGCCAGCAGCTTTGGGGACAGGGGAGGTGGCAATCAGCCCCAGCATTTT	CASSFGDRGGGNQPQHF
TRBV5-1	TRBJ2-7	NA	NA	TGCGCCAGCAGCAGACGGAGTGTCGCCTACGAGCAGTACTTC	CASSRRSVAYEQYF
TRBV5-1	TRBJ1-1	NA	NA	TGCGCCAGCAGCTTGATCGGGGGGGAGAACACTGAAGCTTTCTTT	CASSLIGGENTEAFF
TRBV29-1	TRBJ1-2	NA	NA	TGCAGCGTTGCCCTCGCGGACAGCGGCTATGGCTACACCTTC	CSVALADSGYGYTF
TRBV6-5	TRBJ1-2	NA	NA	TGTGCCAGCAGTTACTCAGGCAGGAGGGGGTATGGCTACACCTTC	CASSYSGRRGYGYTF
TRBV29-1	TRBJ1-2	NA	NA	TGCAGCGTTGAATCCAGGGGACTCACTGCGGGTGGCTACACCTTC	CSVESRGLTAGGYTF
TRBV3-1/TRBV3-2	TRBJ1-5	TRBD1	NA	TGTGCCAGCAGCCATGACAGGGTCAATCAGCCCCAGCATTTT	CASSHDRVNQPQHF
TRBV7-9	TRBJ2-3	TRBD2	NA	TGTGCCAGCAGCCCCGGACTAGCGGCCACAGATACGCAGTATTTT	CASSPGLAATDTQYF
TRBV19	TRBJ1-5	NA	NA	TGTGCCAGTGTCAGCCGACAGGTTGGACAGCCCCAGCATTTT	CASVSRQVGQPQHF
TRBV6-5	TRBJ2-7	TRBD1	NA	TGTGCCAGCAGTTCCACAGGGGGCGAGCAGTACTTC	CASSSTGGEQYF
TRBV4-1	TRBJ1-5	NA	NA	TGCGCCAGCAGCCAAGGTGAGGGGAACAATCAGCCCCAGCATTTT	CASSQGEGNNQPQHF
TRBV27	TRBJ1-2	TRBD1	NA	TGTGCCAGCAGTACCCGACAGGGGCCGGCCAACTATGGCTACACCTTC	CASSTRQGPANYGYTF
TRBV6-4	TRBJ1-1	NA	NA	TGTGCCAGCCCCAAACCCAGGGATCTTATGAACACTGAAGCTTTCTTT	CASPKPRDLMNTEAFF